The 9 T cell receptor beta chains presented below share a single source sample, sequenced in a study of blood T cell repertoires in COVID-19. TCRdb's copy holds only in-frame clones and misses some; the assay was immunoSEQ multiplex PCR. The sample has just under 85,000 clones, around 88% seen once; the top ten hold 17%. Source material: peripheral blood. These receptor sequences come from a woman aged 55-75 years with acute or convalescent COVID-19.

The chain couples TRBV12-3 or TRBV12-4 to TRBJ1-5; the D is unclear. This CDR3 has 13 residues. V lost 3 bases, J lost 8 bases, and 11 bases lay in between. This CDR3 is CASSLRVIKPQHF. The CDR3 nucleotides are TGTGCCAGCAGTTTGAGGGTGATCAAGCCCCAGCATTTT.

The rearrangement links TRBV11-2 to TRBJ2-2, with TRBD1 matching 8 bases. V was clipped by 5 bases and J by 0 bases; unmatched bases: 5. This CDR3 spans 16 amino acids. Germline values: CDR1 SGHAT, CDR2 FQNNGV. In nucleotides, the CDR3 is TGTGCCAGCAGCCTCGTGACAGGGGCGAACACCGGGGAGCTGTTTTTT. This translates into CASSLVTGANTGELFF.

The chain has TRBV11-3 and TRBJ2-1; TRBD2 aligns across 11 bases. V lost 5 bases to trimming and J lost 4 bases; unmatched junction nucleotides: 7. Germline V gives CDR1 SGHNT, CDR2 YENEEA. CDR3 length equals 16 residues. CDR3 sequence: CASSPPGTSGYNEQFF. The CDR3 nucleotides read TGTGCCAGCAGCCCCCCCGGGACTAGCGGATACAATGAGCAGTTCTTC.

The chain joins TRBV27 to TRBJ1-5; a weak D match, TRBD1 (6 bases). CDR3 length: 12 residues. Germline loops: CDR1 MNHEY, CDR2 SMNVEV (reference sequence). V was cut by 5 bases and J by 6 bases, with 8 bases left in between. CDR3 loop: CASSTGTQPQHF. In nucleotides, the CDR3 is TGTGCCAGCAGTACAGGGACTCAGCCCCAGCATTTT.

The genes are TRBV5-1 and TRBJ2-4; weak D call: TRBD1 (6 bases). The V gene's germline CDR1 is SGHRS and CDR2 YFSETQ. Trimming removed 2 bases at V and 0 bases at J, with 12 bases between. The CDR3 totals 16 residues. CDR3 sequence: CASSFGQLLAKNIQYF. The DNA of the CDR3 is TGCGCCAGCAGCTTTGGACAGCTCCTAGCCAAAAACATTCAGTACTTC.

The chain is built from TRBV5-6 and TRBJ1-2, with D possibly TRBD1 on 5 matching bases. There are 12 residues in the CDR3. V lost 9 bases to trimming and J lost 8 bases, with 17 bases between them. Germline values: CDR1 SGHDT, CDR2 YYEEEE. The CDR3 loop is CATREGGAGYTF. CDR3 nucleotides: TGTGCCACCCGCGAGGGAGGGGCGGGCTACACCTTC.

V and J are TRBV10-1 and TRBJ2-3; a possible D gene is TRBD2 (6 bases). V lost 5 bases and J lost 9, with 18 bases in between. CDR3 length equals 14 residues. The germline V gene has CDR1 WNHNN and CDR2 SYGVQD (reference sequence). Here the CDR3 reads CASSYGTPEGTQYF. For the CDR3, the DNA is TGCGCCAGCAGTTACGGGACGCCGGAGGGGACGCAGTATTTT.

This sequence joins TRBV5-5 and TRBJ2-3, with 9 bases fitting TRBD1. CDR1 and CDR2 (germline): SGHKS, YYEKEE (reference sequence). The trim removed 2 bases at V and 3 bases at J, leaving 4 bases unmatched. CDR3 size: 15 residues. CDR3 coding DNA: TGTGCCAGCAGCTTCGGGACAGGGAGTACAGATACGCAGTATTTT. Translated, it gives CASSFGTGSTDTQYF.

V is TRBV9 and J is TRBJ2-3; TRBD2 agrees at 14 bases. The CDR3 loop spans 21 amino acids. The V gene's germline CDR1 is SGDLS and CDR2 YYNGEE. V lost 3 bases and J lost 1; bases outside the gene matches: 16. The chain's CDR3 is CASSAPSRHGTSGGGTDTQYF. In nucleotides, the CDR3 is TGTGCCAGCAGCGCCCCCTCACGCCACGGGACTAGCGGGGGTGGCACAGATACGCAGTATTTT.